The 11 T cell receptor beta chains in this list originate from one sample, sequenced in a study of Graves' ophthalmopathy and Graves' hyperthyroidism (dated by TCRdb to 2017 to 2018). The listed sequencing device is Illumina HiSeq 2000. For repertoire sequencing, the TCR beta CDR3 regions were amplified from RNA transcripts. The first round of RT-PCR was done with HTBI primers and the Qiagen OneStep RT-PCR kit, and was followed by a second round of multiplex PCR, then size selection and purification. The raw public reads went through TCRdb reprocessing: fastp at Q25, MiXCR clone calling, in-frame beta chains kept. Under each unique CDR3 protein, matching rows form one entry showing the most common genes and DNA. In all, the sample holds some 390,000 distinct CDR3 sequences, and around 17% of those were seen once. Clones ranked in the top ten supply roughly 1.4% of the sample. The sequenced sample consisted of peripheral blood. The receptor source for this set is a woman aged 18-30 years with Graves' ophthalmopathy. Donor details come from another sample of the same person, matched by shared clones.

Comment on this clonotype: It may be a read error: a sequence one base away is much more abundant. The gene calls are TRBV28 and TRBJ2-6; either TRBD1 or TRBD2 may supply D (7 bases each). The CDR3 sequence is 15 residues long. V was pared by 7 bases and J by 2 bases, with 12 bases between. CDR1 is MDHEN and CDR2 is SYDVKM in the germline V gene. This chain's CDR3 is CASTQGGTGANVLTF. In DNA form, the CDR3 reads TGTGCCAGCACCCAGGGGGGGACTGGGGCCAACGTCCTGACTTTC.

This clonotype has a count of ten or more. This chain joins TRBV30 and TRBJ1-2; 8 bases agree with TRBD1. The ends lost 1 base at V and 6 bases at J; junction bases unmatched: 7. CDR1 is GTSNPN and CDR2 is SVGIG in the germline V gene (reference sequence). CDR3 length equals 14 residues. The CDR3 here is CAWSDSGGRDGYTF. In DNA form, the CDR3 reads TGTGCCTGGAGTGATTCAGGGGGCCGGGATGGCTACACCTTC.

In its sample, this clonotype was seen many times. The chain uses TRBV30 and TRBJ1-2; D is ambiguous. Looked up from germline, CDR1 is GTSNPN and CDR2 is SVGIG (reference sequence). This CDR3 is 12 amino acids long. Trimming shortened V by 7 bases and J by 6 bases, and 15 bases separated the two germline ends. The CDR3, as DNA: TGTGCCTTTAAGAGGGTCCGGGATGGCTACACCTTC. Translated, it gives CAFKRVRDGYTF. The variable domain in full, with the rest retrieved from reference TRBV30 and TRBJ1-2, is SQTIHQWPATLVQPVGSPLSLECTVEGTSNPNLYWYRQAAGRGLQLLFYSVGIGQISSEVPQNLSASRPQDRQFILSSKKLLLSDSGFYLCAFKRVRDGYTFGSGTRLTVV.

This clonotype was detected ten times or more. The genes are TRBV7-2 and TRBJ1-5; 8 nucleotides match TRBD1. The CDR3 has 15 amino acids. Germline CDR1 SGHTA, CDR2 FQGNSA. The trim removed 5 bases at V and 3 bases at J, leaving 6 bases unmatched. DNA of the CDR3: TGTGCCAGCAGCCCAGGGGGCAGGAACAATCAGCCCCAGCATTTT. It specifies CASSPGGRNNQPQHF.

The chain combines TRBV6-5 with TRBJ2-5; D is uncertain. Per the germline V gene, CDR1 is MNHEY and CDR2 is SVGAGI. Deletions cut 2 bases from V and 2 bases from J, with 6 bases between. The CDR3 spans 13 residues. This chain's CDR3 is CASSYLRQETQYF. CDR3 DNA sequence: TGTGCCAGCAGTTACCTCAGGCAAGAGACCCAGTACTTC.

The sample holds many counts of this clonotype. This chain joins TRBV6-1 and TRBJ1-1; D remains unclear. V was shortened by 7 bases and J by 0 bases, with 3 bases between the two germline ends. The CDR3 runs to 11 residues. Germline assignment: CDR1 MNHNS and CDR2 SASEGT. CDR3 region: CASNLNTEAFF. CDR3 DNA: TGTGCCAGCAACCTGAACACTGAAGCTTTCTTT.

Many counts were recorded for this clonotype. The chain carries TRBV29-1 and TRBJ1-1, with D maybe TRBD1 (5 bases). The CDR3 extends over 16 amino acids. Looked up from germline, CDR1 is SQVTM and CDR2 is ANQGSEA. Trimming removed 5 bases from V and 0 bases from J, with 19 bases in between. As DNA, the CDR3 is TGCAGCGTTAGGGGAGGGACTCCCGTTATGAACACTGAAGCTTTCTTT. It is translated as CSVRGGTPVMNTEAFF. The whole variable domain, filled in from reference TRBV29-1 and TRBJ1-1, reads SAVISQKPSRDICQRGTSLTIQCQVDSQVTMMFWYRQQPGQSLTLIATANQGSEATYESGFVIDKFPISRPNLTFSTLTVSNMSPEDSSIYLCSVRGGTPVMNTEAFFGQGTRLTVV.

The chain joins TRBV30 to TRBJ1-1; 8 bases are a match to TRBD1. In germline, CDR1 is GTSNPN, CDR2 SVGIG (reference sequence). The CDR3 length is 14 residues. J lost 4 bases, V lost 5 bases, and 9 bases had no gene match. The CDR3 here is CAWRITGGSTEAFF. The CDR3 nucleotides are TGTGCCTGGCGAATCACAGGGGGGAGCACTGAAGCTTTCTTT. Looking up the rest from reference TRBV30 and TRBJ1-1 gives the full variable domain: SQTIHQWPATLVQPVGSPLSLECTVEGTSNPNLYWYRQAAGRGLQLLFYSVGIGQISSEVPQNLSASRPQDRQFILSSKKLLLSDSGFYLCAWRITGGSTEAFFGQGTRLTVV.

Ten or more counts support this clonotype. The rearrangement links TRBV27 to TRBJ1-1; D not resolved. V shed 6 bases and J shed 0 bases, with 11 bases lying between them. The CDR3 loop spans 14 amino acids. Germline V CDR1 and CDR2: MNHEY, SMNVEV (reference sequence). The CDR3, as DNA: TGTGCCAGCAGCCCAGCCCTATTGAACACTGAAGCTTTCTTT. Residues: CASSPALLNTEAFF.

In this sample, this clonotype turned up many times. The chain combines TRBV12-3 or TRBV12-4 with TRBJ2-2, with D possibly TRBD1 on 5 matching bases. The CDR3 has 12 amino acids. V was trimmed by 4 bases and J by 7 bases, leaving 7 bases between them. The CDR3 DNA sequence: TGTGCCAGCAGTTCAGGGATCGGGGAGCTGTTTTTT. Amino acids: CASSSGIGELFF.

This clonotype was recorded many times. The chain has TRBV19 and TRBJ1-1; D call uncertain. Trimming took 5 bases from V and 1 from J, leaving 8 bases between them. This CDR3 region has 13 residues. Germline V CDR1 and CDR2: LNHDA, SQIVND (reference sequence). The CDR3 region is CASSGRQNTEAFF. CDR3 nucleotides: TGTGCCAGTAGTGGACGACAGAACACTGAAGCTTTCTTT.